The 9 T cell receptor beta chains given below trace back to one sample, sequenced in a study of T cells in Graves' hyperthyroidism and ophthalmopathy. RNA transcripts were the template for amplifying TCR beta CDR3 regions. Initially, a first-round RT-PCR of the TCR CDR3 employed the HTBI primer set. Each CDR3 protein gets one entry after TCRdb re-called the multiplex PCR reads with MiXCR. The data contain about 400,000 distinct CDR3 sequences, about 16% of them seen just once; the ten biggest clones take up less than 35%. Sequenced: blood. The receptors derive from a woman aged 25 to 39 with Graves' hyperthyroidism.

To note about this clonotype: Possible read error: a much larger clone is one base away. The genes are TRBV12-3 or TRBV12-4 and TRBJ2-3; D gene unclear. This CDR3 is built from 15 residues. Trimming pared 6 bases from V and 2 bases from J, leaving 15 bases between. The chain's CDR3 is CASSQTFDDTDTQYF. The CDR3 nucleotides read TGTGCCAGCAGCCAGACCTTTGATGACACAGATACGCAGTATTTT.

This clonotype was observed many times. This chain joins TRBV27 and TRBJ2-7, with D possibly matching TRBD2 (5 bases). This CDR3 comprises 15 residues. The V gene lost 5 bases and the J gene lost 3 bases, with 17 bases spanning the gap. Germline V gene data show CDR1 as MNHEY and CDR2 as SMNVEV (reference sequence). CDR3 coding DNA: TGTGCCAGCAGTCTCACGGGGAGCGCGAACTACGAGCAGTACTTC. Its protein product is CASSLTGSANYEQYF.

Only a few counts were recorded for this clonotype. The chain joins TRBV5-4 to TRBJ2-1, with D perhaps matching TRBD2 (6 bases). Germline V gene sequence: CDR1 SGHNT, CDR2 YYREEE (reference sequence). The length of the CDR3 is 15 residues. V was cut by 0 bases and J by 9 bases, with 16 bases left in between. CDR3 amino acids: CASSLGVRGSGEQFF. The CDR3, as DNA: TGTGCCAGCAGCTTGGGGGTCCGGGGGTCGGGTGAGCAGTTCTTC.

This clonotype was counted at least ten times. The V and J genes are TRBV20-1 and TRBJ2-5; 8 nucleotides agree with TRBD2. The CDR3 runs to 15 residues. V lost 6 bases, J lost 5 bases, and 14 bases stayed unmatched. Per the germline V gene, CDR1 is DFQATT and CDR2 is SNEGSKA (reference sequence). The chain's CDR3 is CSAQFPGGEWETQYF. Here the CDR3 DNA reads TGCAGTGCCCAATTCCCGGGGGGGGAGTGGGAGACCCAGTACTTC.

This clonotype has only a few counts. J is TRBJ2-3 and V is TRBV3-1; the D call may be TRBD1 or TRBD2 (5 bases each). Trimming stripped 1 base from V and 0 bases from J, with 8 bases between. Germline V CDR1 and CDR2: LGHDT, YNNKEL (reference sequence). There are 15 residues in the CDR3. CDR3 nucleotide sequence: TGTGCCAGCAGCCAAGCGGGACCTAGCACAGATACGCAGTATTTT. Protein: CASSQAGPSTDTQYF.

The V gene is TRBV7-9, the J gene TRBJ1-1; D is uncertain. CDR3 length equals 14 residues. Germline V gene data show CDR1 as SEHNR and CDR2 as FQNEAQ (reference sequence). With 0 bases removed from V and 3 bases from J, the gap between germline ends came to 8 bases. As DNA, the CDR3 is TGTGCCAGCAGCTTAGCACATTTCTACACTGAAGCTTTCTTT. This gives the protein CASSLAHFYTEAFF. Full variable domain (rest looked up from reference TRBV7-9 and TRBJ1-1): DTGVSQNPRHKITKRGQNVTFRCDPISEHNRLYWYRQTLGQGPEFLTYFQNEAQLEKSRLLSDRFSAERPKGSFSTLEIQRTEQGDSAMYLCASSLAHFYTEAFFGQGTRLTVV.

In this sample, this clonotype turned up many times. The V gene is TRBV28, the J gene TRBJ2-3, with D possibly TRBD2 on 6 matching bases. V lost 3 bases, J lost 0 bases, and 37 bases lay in between. This CDR3 region has 24 residues. CDR1 is MDHEN and CDR2 is SYDVKM in the germline V gene. Here the CDR3 reads CASSFFPDARKRLGGSSSTDTQYF. For the CDR3, the DNA is TGTGCCAGCAGTTTTTTTCCCGACGCACGAAAACGGCTCGGAGGGAGTTCTAGCACAGATACGCAGTATTTT.

This clonotype was counted at least ten times. The V gene is TRBV6-1, the J gene TRBJ1-4, with a tentative D call TRBD1 (6 bases). The CDR3 loop spans 13 amino acids. Germline CDR1 reads MNHNS; CDR2 reads SASEGT. Trimming stripped 2 bases from V and 8 bases from J, with 9 bases between. CDR3 region: CASSEQGKEKLFF. CDR3 nucleotides: TGTGCCAGCAGTGAACAGGGGAAGGAAAAACTGTTTTTT.

In this sample, this clonotype turned up a few times. V usage is TRBV2 and J usage is TRBJ1-6; 8 nucleotides match TRBD1. V shed 6 bases and J 9 bases; nucleotides not matched to a gene: 4. Per the germline V gene, CDR1 is SNHLY and CDR2 is FYNNEI. The CDR3 totals 13 residues. CDR3 in amino acids: CASRGQEGSPLHF. The CDR3 bases are TGTGCCAGCAGGGGACAGGAGGGTTCACCCCTCCACTTT.